These T cell receptor beta chains were read from a single sample in a study of regulatory T cells in long-lasting Graves disease. TCRdb ran MiXCR on the multiplex PCR reads and lists one entry per CDR3 protein. The sample records about 340,000 distinct CDR3 sequences, roughly 21% being singletons. The sample here was peripheral blood mononuclear cells (PBMCs), taken when the disease was refractory, from a patient treated with antithyroid drugs. These receptors came from a female donor with Graves disease. The CDR3 runs from the conserved cysteine through the conserved F or W. The D gene is left open where the match is weak. Where a row states a size, it is once, few, many or the class of an expanded clone; other rows omit it.

D gene,V gene,J gene,clone size,CDR3 protein,CDR3 DNA
NA,TRBV6-4,TRBJ1-5,many,CASSEGGSNQPQHF,TGTGCCAGCAGTGAGGGGGGTTCCAATCAGCCCCAGCATTTT
NA,TRBV11-2,TRBJ1-1,many,CASRFPSGGVRRGTEAFF,TGTGCCAGCAGGTTTCCCTCGGGTGGAGTCCGGAGAGGGACTGAAGCTTTCTTT
TRBD1,TRBV19,TRBJ1-2,NA,CASSRRTGGVYGYTF,TGTGCCAGTAGTAGAAGGACAGGGGGCGTCTATGGCTACACCTTC
NA,TRBV7-9,TRBJ1-2,many,CASSLAARVSYGYTF,TGTGCCAGCAGCTTAGCTGCCAGGGTTTCCTATGGCTACACCTTC
NA,TRBV27,TRBJ1-6,NA,CASRPGGSYNSPLHF,TGTGCCAGCAGACCCGGAGGCTCCTATAATTCACCCCTCCACTTT
NA,TRBV12-3/TRBV12-4,TRBJ1-2,many,CASTTSYTGPDGYTF,TGTGCCAGCACAACCTCATACACAGGGCCGGATGGCTACACCTTC
TRBD1,TRBV10-3,TRBJ1-2,few,CAISEPGTVYGYTF,TGTGCCATCAGTGAGCCCGGGACAGTCTATGGCTACACCTTC
NA,TRBV11-2,TRBJ2-2,many,CASRLQQGGELFF,TGTGCCAGCAGACTCCAACAGGGCGGGGAGCTGTTTTTT
NA,TRBV6-5,TRBJ1-6,many,CASSYGQGSAPLHF,TGTGCCAGCAGTTACGGGCAGGGTAGTGCACCCCTCCACTTT
TRBD1,TRBV5-4,TRBJ1-2,many,CASSGQGQIYGYTF,TGTGCCAGCAGCGGACAGGGCCAGATCTATGGCTACACCTTC
TRBD1,TRBV5-5,TRBJ1-2,NA,CASSSGQGVYGYTF,TGTGCCAGCAGCTCAGGACAGGGGGTTTATGGCTACACCTTC
NA,TRBV7-9,TRBJ1-6,few,CASTGQGTNSPLHF,TGTGCCAGCACGGGGCAGGGCACAAATTCACCCCTCCACTTT
NA,TRBV20-1,TRBJ2-7,many,CSAMPGDSAYEQYF,TGCAGTGCAATGCCTGGGGATTCAGCCTACGAGCAGTACTTC
TRBD1,TRBV20-1,TRBJ1-5,many,CSARDSYRGRNQPQHF,TGCAGTGCTAGGGACTCATACAGGGGACGCAATCAGCCCCAGCATTTT
NA,TRBV4-1,TRBJ2-7,few,CASRGGLDGWYEQYF,TGCGCCAGCAGGGGGGGGCTGGACGGTTGGTACGAGCAGTACTTC
NA,TRBV7-9,TRBJ2-5,many,CASSPSTGGGWETQYF,TGTGCCAGCAGCCCCTCAACAGGGGGGGGTTGGGAGACCCAGTACTTC
TRBD1,TRBV11-2,TRBJ2-2,NA,CASSRDRGNSGELFF,TGTGCCAGCAGCCGGGACAGGGGAAACTCCGGGGAGCTGTTTTTT
TRBD2,TRBV6-5,TRBJ2-7,NA,CASSYAATRRGLAGGEYF,TGTGCCAGCAGTTACGCCGCCACGCGAAGGGGACTAGCGGGGGGGGAGTACTTC
TRBD1,TRBV6-9,TRBJ2-7,many,CASSYDPTGPSSYEQYF,TGTGCCAGCAGTTACGATCCGACAGGGCCGAGCTCCTACGAGCAGTACTTC
NA,TRBV18,TRBJ2-7,NA,CASSTGPNEQYF,TGTGCCAGCTCAACGGGTCCCAACGAGCAGTACTTC
TRBD1,TRBV20-1,TRBJ1-2,many,CSAGGQGVGYGYTF,TGCAGTGCTGGCGGACAGGGGGTGGGCTATGGCTACACCTTC
TRBD2,TRBV10-3,TRBJ2-3,NA,CAISEPTSGGYTQYF,TGTGCCATCAGTGAGCCGACTAGCGGGGGCTATACGCAGTATTTT
NA,TRBV5-1,TRBJ1-2,many,CASSLVDNYGYTF,TGCGCCAGCAGCTTGGTAGATAACTATGGCTACACCTTC
NA,TRBV28,TRBJ1-4,many,CASKDRNNEKLFF,TGTGCCAGCAAAGACAGGAATAATGAAAAACTGTTTTTT
NA,TRBV29-1,TRBJ1-1,NA,CSAQGPGNTEAFF,TGCAGCGCCCAGGGGCCGGGGAACACTGAAGCTTTCTTT
TRBD2,TRBV27,TRBJ2-7,NA,CASSLGTSRRLEQYF,TGTGCCAGCAGTTTAGGGACTAGCAGGAGGTTGGAGCAGTACTTC
NA,TRBV6-1,TRBJ1-6,many,CASTSNRDNSPLHF,TGTGCCAGCACCTCAAACAGAGATAATTCACCCCTCCACTTT
TRBD1,TRBV6-2/TRBV6-3,TRBJ1-2,NA,CASSPPGQVKGYTF,TGTGCCAGCAGCCCACCGGGACAGGTTAAAGGCTACACCTTC
NA,TRBV20-1,TRBJ2-7,few,CSATRGAHYEQYF,TGCAGTGCTACCCGGGGGGCCCACTACGAGCAGTACTTC
NA,TRBV19,TRBJ2-7,NA,CASSIWAGPYEQYF,TGTGCCAGTAGTATATGGGCAGGACCGTACGAGCAGTACTTC
NA,TRBV12-3/TRBV12-4,TRBJ2-6,many,CASSLALTVHGTSGANVLTF,TGTGCCAGCAGTTTAGCGTTAACAGTCCACGGGACCTCTGGGGCCAACGTCCTGACTTTC
NA,TRBV30,TRBJ2-7,few,CAWRQARGSYEQYF,TGTGCCTGGAGGCAAGCGAGGGGTTCCTACGAGCAGTACTTC
TRBD1,TRBV4-1,TRBJ2-5,NA,CASSQAAGGQETQYF,TGCGCCAGCAGCCAGGCTGCAGGGGGACAAGAGACCCAGTACTTC
TRBD1,TRBV27,TRBJ1-4,many,CASKSQGVGEKLFF,TGTGCCAGCAAGTCGCAGGGGGTAGGCGAAAAACTGTTTTTT
NA,TRBV7-9,TRBJ2-7,NA,CASSPFFSSYEQYF,TGTGCCAGCAGCCCCTTTTTTAGCTCCTACGAGCAGTACTTC